This record looks at one TCR beta chain sequence and its context. The antigen is not known. These data come from a study of cytomegalovirus exposure and HLA in healthy donors. Primers included in the PCR were 60 Vbeta and 13 Jbeta primers. Profiled with immunoSEQ multiplex PCR; TCRdb holds only in-frame clones, not every one. The repertoire includes 95,000 to 150,000 clones, nearly 65% of them detected once, and more than 8% sits in the top ten. Findings and limits, study-wide: Later genetic work tied a missense DCLRE1C variant to beta-chain V and J trimming. Later, TCR association rates were found to vary by HLA locus, highest for DRB1 and lowest for HLA-C.

Sequenced input: PBMCs. The receptor's source is a man in his forties or fifties in good health and CMV-seropositive.

CDR3 sequence reads: CASSPEAGPYEQYF. CDR3 in DNA: TGTGCCAGCTCACCAGAAGCTGGGCCCTACGAGCAGTACTTC. The chain joins TRBV18 to TRBJ2-7; no definite D call. CDR3 length: 14 residues. V was shortened by 2 bases and J by 2 bases, with 10 bases between the two germline ends. Germline V lookup: CDR1 KGHSH, CDR2 LQKENI.